This is a list of T cell receptor beta chains from one sample in a study of CD8+CD57+ T cells in acquired aplastic anemia. One entry per CDR3 protein results from TCRdb running MiXCR on the reads. The sample records around 130,000 distinct CDR3 sequences, roughly 50% being singletons. The source material was sorted CD4+, CD8+, or CD8+CD57+ T cells (not recorded which) from PBMCs. The receptors stem from a human donor in good health, serving as a control. The CDR3 runs from the conserved cysteine through the conserved F or W. D genes are given only for firm matches. Rows may omit the clone size; those that give it use once, few, many or a size class.

d_call cdr3_length clone_size j_call v_call cdr3_aa cdr3_nt
TRBD1 15 . TRBJ1-5 TRBV15 CATSRTGRGNQPQHF TGTGCCACCAGCAGGACAGGGCGCGGGAATCAGCCCCAGCATTTT
TRBD1 14 . TRBJ1-1 TRBV2 CASSGTGEYTEAFF TGTGCCAGCAGTGGGACAGGGGAGTACACTGAAGCTTTCTTT
TRBD2 17 . TRBJ2-1 TRBV10-3 CAISELRTSGGPQEQFF TGTGCCATCAGTGAGCTCCGGACTAGCGGGGGCCCCCAAGAGCAGTTCTTC
TRBD1 15 few TRBJ1-6 TRBV2 CASSVRDRGNSPLHF TGTGCCAGCAGTGTCCGGGACAGAGGGAATTCACCCCTCCACTTT
. 14 few TRBJ2-2 TRBV9 CASSVAYRDGELFF TGTGCCAGCAGCGTAGCCTACAGGGACGGGGAGCTGTTTTTT
TRBD2 16 . TRBJ2-2 TRBV11-2 CASSLDGGGHTGELFF TGTGCCAGCAGCTTAGATGGCGGGGGGCACACCGGGGAGCTGTTTTTT
. 16 many TRBJ1-6 TRBV6-1 CASSVVGRGLVSPLHF TGTGCCAGCAGTGTCGTGGGGCGGGGGTTGGTTTCACCCCTCCACTTT
. 16 many TRBJ1-1 TRBV4-2 CASSQGASGARTEAFF TGTGCCAGCAGCCAAGGAGCCTCAGGGGCTAGGACTGAAGCTTTCTTT
. 11 . TRBJ2-3 TRBV7-2 CASTSSYTQYF TGTGCCAGCACTAGCTCGTATACGCAGTATTTT
TRBD1 14 . TRBJ2-7 TRBV10-3 CAISARGQGYEQYF TGTGCCATCAGTGCTAGGGGGCAGGGGTACGAGCAGTACTTC
TRBD2 14 many TRBJ2-1 TRBV7-3 CASSLSGGNNEQFF TGTGCCAGCAGCTTGAGCGGGGGGAACAATGAGCAGTTCTTC
. 14 . TRBJ1-2 TRBV7-9 CASSCRDLGDGYTF TGTGCCAGCAGCTGTCGGGACTTGGGGGATGGCTACACCTTC
. 14 . TRBJ1-2 TRBV7-9 CASSQGGQLYGYTF TGTGCCAGCAGCCAGGGCGGACAGCTCTATGGCTACACCTTC
. 13 . TRBJ1-2 TRBV7-9 CASSLEANYGYTF TGTGCCAGCAGCTTGGAGGCTAACTATGGCTACACCTTC
. 15 . TRBJ1-2 TRBV29-1 CSVGVRIPSGYGYTF TGCAGCGTTGGGGTCAGGATACCCTCAGGCTATGGCTACACCTTC
. 16 many TRBJ1-2 TRBV4-1 CASSQGGPGAGYGYTF TGCGCCAGCAGCCAAGGGGGCCCGGGGGCTGGTTATGGCTACACCTTC
TRBD1 13 few TRBJ2-7 TRBV7-2 CASSSSTGSEQYF TGTGCCAGCAGCAGTTCGACAGGGTCCGAGCAGTACTTC
. 14 . TRBJ2-7 TRBV19 CASSINSDSYEQYF TGTGCCAGTAGTATCAACTCCGACTCCTACGAGCAGTACTTC
TRBD2 15 few TRBJ2-2 TRBV2 CASNGGLADTGELFF TGTGCCAGCAATGGGGGACTAGCGGACACCGGGGAGCTGTTTTTT
TRBD1 17 many TRBJ1-5 TRBV14 CASRFRDRALSNQPQHF TGTGCCAGCAGATTCCGGGACAGGGCCCTTAGCAATCAGCCCCAGCATTTT
. 14 many TRBJ2-5 TRBV12-5 CASGLVGGAGTQYF TGTGCTAGTGGTTTGGTAGGGGGGGCGGGGACCCAGTACTTC
TRBD1 14 . TRBJ1-2 TRBV5-8 CASSGGQGVYGYTF TGTGCCAGCAGCGGGGGACAGGGAGTCTATGGCTACACCTTC
. 14 . TRBJ2-3 TRBV20-1 CSARDIHQPDTQYF TGCAGTGCTAGGGACATCCACCAGCCAGATACGCAGTATTTT
. 17 . TRBJ2-3 TRBV24-1 CATSDFRGQRGTDTQYF TGTGCCACCAGTGATTTTCGAGGACAACGGGGCACAGATACGCAGTATTTT
. 13 few TRBJ2-5 TRBV15 CATSRGVQETQYF TGTGCCACCAGCAGAGGGGTCCAAGAGACCCAGTACTTC
. 11 many TRBJ2-5 TRBV20-1 CSARGIETQYF TGCAGTGCTAGGGGGATTGAGACCCAGTACTTC